These 15 T cell receptor beta chains were sequenced from one sample in a study of spatial heterogeneity in lung cancer. MiXCR was run by TCRdb on the 5' RACE reads, yielding one entry per CDR3 protein. The sample has roughly 970 distinct CDR3 sequences, about 28% seen once. Noted time point: sample taken at primary tumor resection. No cells were sorted before sequencing. The whole RNA sequenced was extracted from tumor, nontumor lung or frozen PBMC. This specimen consisted of PBMCs, obtained at surgery. Every receptor here comes from a female donor with early-stage non-small cell lung cancer.

Points on this clonotype: Within a library made for alpha chains, this beta chain is off target, and its count is uninformative. This sequence joins TRBV7-2 and TRBJ2-3, with 11 bases aligning to TRBD2. Germline lookup yields CDR1 SGHTA and CDR2 FQGNSA. CDR3 size: 16 residues. Losses at the gene ends were 6 bases for V and 2 bases for J; bases not matched to a gene: 7. CDR3 sequence reads: CASRYSGGGYTDTQYF. CDR3 bases: TGTGCCAGCAGATATAGCGGGGGGGGATACACAGATACGCAGTATTTT.

Concerning this clonotype: Since the library was made to target alpha chains, this beta chain is a stray read and its abundance is not meaningful. The chain recombines TRBV10-2 with TRBJ2-5; D unresolved. This CDR3 has 14 amino acids. Looked up from germline, CDR1 is WSHSY and CDR2 is SAAADI. V was cut by 3 bases and J by 0 bases, with 8 bases left in between. The CDR3 spells CASSESGYQETQYF. The CDR3 DNA sequence: TGCGCCAGCAGTGAATCTGGGTACCAAGAGACCCAGTACTTC.

With regard to this clonotype: Little can be read into the size of this beta chain, an off-target read in a library designed for alpha chains. CDR3 amino acids: CASSRTGNGQETQYF. DNA for the CDR3: TGTGCCAGCAGTCGGACAGGGAATGGTCAGGAGACCCAGTACTTC. V is TRBV6-1 and J is TRBJ2-5, with TRBD1 matching over 8 bases. V shed 5 bases and J 5 bases; nucleotides not matched to a gene: 10. The CDR3 sequence is 15 residues long. The germline V gene has CDR1 MNHNS and CDR2 SASEGT.

This clonotype came up a few times. As an off-target read in a library built for alpha chains, this beta chain has a frequency of little significance. The V gene is TRBV28, the J gene TRBJ2-7; a possible D gene is TRBD2 (6 bases). Trimming cost V 7 bases and J 5 bases, with 15 bases left between them. The CDR3 totals 13 residues. Germline V gene lookup returns CDR1 MDHEN and CDR2 SYDVKM. This chain's CDR3 is CASTESGGNEQYF. The CDR3 region has the DNA TGTGCCAGCACCGAGTCCGGAGGGAACGAGCAGTACTTC.

This clonotype was observed a few times. A library prepared for alpha chains yielded this beta chain as an off-target read; its size is of little meaning. The gene calls are TRBV3-1 and TRBJ1-6, with 10 bases identical to TRBD1. There are 16 residues in the CDR3. V gave up 4 bases and J gave up 4 bases; unmatched junction bases: 4. Germline CDR1 LGHDT, CDR2 YNNKEL (reference sequence). In DNA form, the CDR3 reads TGTGCCAGCAGCCTGGACAGGGGGGCTTATAATTCACCCCTCCACTTT. Its protein product is CASSLDRGAYNSPLHF.

This clonotype showed up just a few times. Found in a library prepared for alpha chains, this beta chain is an off-target read, and its abundance has little meaning. This chain connects TRBV13 to TRBJ2-3; a possible D gene is TRBD1 (6 bases). V was clipped by 3 bases and J by 6 bases, with 19 bases between them. Germline CDR1 PRHDT, CDR2 FYEKMQ (reference sequence). This CDR3 spans 16 amino acids. The CDR3 protein is CASSFQGPRVFDTQYF. DNA of the CDR3: TGTGCCAGCAGCTTTCAGGGGCCGCGGGTTTTCGATACGCAGTATTTT.

By its share, this clonotype is large (0.1 to 1%). The library was prepared for alpha chains; this beta chain is a stray read, so its frequency means little. The rearrangement uses TRBV6-2 or TRBV6-3 and TRBJ2-5; 11 positions match TRBD1. The CDR3 has 14 residues. Germline CDR1 and CDR2: MNHEY and SVGEGT. The junction had 0 bases not matched to a gene; V was cut back by 2 bases and J by 4 bases. CDR3 region: CASSYGTGGETQYF. The CDR3 DNA is TGTGCCAGCAGTTACGGGACAGGGGGAGAGACCCAGTACTTC.

As for this clonotype: This beta chain appears as a stray read in a library generated for alpha chains; its size is not informative. The V and J genes are TRBV20-1 and TRBJ2-3; 14 bases fit TRBD2. The J segment lost 4 bases and the V segment lost 6 bases, leaving 6 bases of the junction unmatched. Germline values: CDR1 DFQATT, CDR2 SNEGSKA (reference sequence). The CDR3 extends over 15 amino acids. CDR3 protein: CSATSGRALADTQYF. Written as DNA, the CDR3 is TGCAGTGCGACTAGCGGGAGGGCCTTGGCAGATACGCAGTATTTT.

In the case of this clonotype: In a library made to pick up alpha chains, this beta chain is a stray read with a size that means little. The chain joins TRBV5-1 to TRBJ2-1; 7 bases agree with TRBD2. With V trimmed by 0 bases and J by 6 bases, 6 bases remained unmatched. CDR1 is SGHRS and CDR2 is YFSETQ in the germline V gene. CDR3 size: 15 residues. CDR3 sequence (DNA): TGCGCCAGCAGCTTGGGGGGCGGGAGTGCCAATGAGCAGTTCTTC. It specifies CASSLGGGSANEQFF.

To note about this clonotype: This beta chain is a stray sequence in a library constructed for alpha chains; its clone size is not meaningful. The J gene is TRBJ2-5, the V gene TRBV29-1; the D is unclear. CDR3 length: 13 amino acids. The germline V gene has CDR1 SQVTM and CDR2 ANQGSEA. V gave up 4 bases and J gave up 5 bases, with 14 bases separating them. The CDR3 protein is CSVGELDRETQYF. DNA for the CDR3: TGCAGCGTTGGGGAACTTGATAGGGAGACCCAGTACTTC.

Points on this clonotype: In a library made to pick up alpha chains, this beta chain is a stray read with a size that means little. CDR3 sequence: CASSQQGLVTDTQYF. CDR3 DNA: TGTGCCAGCAGCCAGCAGGGACTCGTTACAGATACGCAGTATTTT. V is TRBV7-3 and J is TRBJ2-3, with a possible D match to TRBD2 (6 bases). Trimming took 5 bases from V and 3 from J, leaving 15 bases between them. CDR1 and CDR2 from the germline V gene are SGHTA and FQGTGA. This CDR3 region has 15 residues.

This clonotype is categorized as large. This beta chain lies outside the target of a library built for alpha chains; its clone size means little. The chain employs TRBV15 and TRBJ2-3, with 10 bases that match TRBD1. The J segment lost 0 bases and the V segment lost 1 base, leaving 1 base of the junction unmatched. CDR1 and CDR2 from the germline V gene are LNHNV and YYDKDF (reference sequence). The CDR3 loop spans 16 amino acids. CDR3 residues: CATSRGQGASTDTQYF. CDR3 in DNA: TGTGCCACCAGCAGAGGACAGGGGGCTAGCACAGATACGCAGTATTTT.

This clonotype came up a few times. This beta chain is a stray read from a library made for alpha chains; its abundance is not meaningful. V is TRBV11-2 and J is TRBJ2-3; 10 bases map to TRBD2. This CDR3 has 15 amino acids. Germline V gene data show CDR1 as SGHAT and CDR2 as FQNNGV. J was trimmed by 4 bases and V by 3 bases; bases with no gene match: 4. The CDR3 is CASSLSGRASDTQYF. The CDR3 DNA reads TGTGCCAGCAGCTTGAGCGGGAGGGCCTCAGATACGCAGTATTTT.

Concerning this clonotype: This beta chain slipped into a library made for alpha chains as a stray read, so its size is not meaningful. The rearrangement joins TRBV5-6 to TRBJ2-5; 11 bases are a match to TRBD1. CDR1 is SGHDT and CDR2 is YYEEEE in the germline V gene. The CDR3 is 17 amino acids. Trimming at V came to 1 base and at J to 5 bases, leaving 10 bases not matched to a gene. As DNA, the CDR3 is TGTGCCAGCAGCTTGTTTGGATTAGGGACAGGGGGTGAGACCCAGTACTTC. Translated: CASSLFGLGTGGETQYF.

There are a few counts of this clonotype. With the library built for alpha chains, this beta chain is off target and its frequency is not meaningful. The V gene is TRBV19, the J gene TRBJ2-7; TRBD1 might be the D (5 bases). V dropped 5 bases and J dropped 5 bases, with 13 bases sitting between them. CDR1 LNHDA and CDR2 SQIVND come from the germline V gene (reference sequence). The CDR3 sequence is 13 residues long. CDR3 sequence reads: CASSEARVDEQYF. The CDR3 nucleotides read TGTGCCAGTAGTGAAGCCAGGGTCGACGAGCAGTACTTC.